The entry below gives a single T cell receptor beta chain sequence along with its context. This sample stems from a study of blood T cell repertoires in COVID-19. Study context: The origin of the acute and convalescent COVID-19 samples was the United States, Italy and Spain. T cells, B-cell-depleted T cells, or PBMCs provided the cDNA or gDNA that served as material.

Study processing details: Counts of nucleated cells, estimated from reference gene primer amplification, were obtained. Generated by immunoSEQ multiplex PCR, the TCRdb table keeps only in-frame clones and is missing some. Clonal size and the V and J genes are those of that table, whereas D and trimming came from the DNA. The sample holds under 300,000 clones; around 85% are singletons and the top ten take around 9.9%. The receptor was derived from a woman of 80 years or more with acute or convalescent COVID-19. Sequenced sample: peripheral blood.

Written as DNA, the CDR3 is TGTGCCAGCAGTCGGCAGGAAAATGAAAAACTGTTTTTT. Its protein is CASSRQENEKLFF. The chain joins TRBV2 to TRBJ1-4; D unresolved. V shed 5 bases and J shed 5 bases, with 9 bases lying between them. Per the germline V gene, CDR1 is SNHLY and CDR2 is FYNNEI. This CDR3 comprises 13 residues.